The TCR beta chain under discussion was sequenced for a study of T cells after yellow fever vaccination. Study-wide findings and caveats: Most primary-vaccination clones recurred post-booster (roughly 96% CD4, just over 85% CD8). The secondary T-cell response peaked on day 5, not day 15, but was weaker.

This clonotype was found many times. V was clipped by 4 bases and J by 5 bases, with 9 bases between them. In germline, CDR1 is DFQATT, CDR2 SNEGSKA (reference sequence). The CDR3 has 12 residues. TCRdb reprocessed the 5' RACE reads with MiXCR, giving one entry per CDR3 protein. The sample contains about 30,000 distinct CDR3 sequences, 5.5% to 8% of which appear only once. The chain joins TRBV20-1 to TRBJ2-1, with TRBD1 as a possible D gene (5 bases). The receptor comes from a young man who received the YFV17D yellow fever vaccine. Specimen: PBMCs, either bulk or a sorted T-cell subset (CD4+, CD8+, memory, or dextramer-sorted; not recorded which), collected on the day of the yellow fever booster vaccination. The CDR3 sequence: CSATRQHNEQFF. The CDR3 DNA reads as TGCAGTGCTACCCGACAGCACAATGAGCAGTTCTTC.